This is a list of T cell receptor beta chains from one sample in a study of beta chain features in type 1 diabetes. Assay used: immunoSEQ multiplex PCR; TCRdb lists only in-frame clones, some missing. The table has 350,000 to 450,000 clones, roughly 13% seen once. The sample was naive CD4+ T cells from blood. The receptors were gathered from a woman under 30 with type 1 diabetes. Both conserved end residues are part of each CDR3. A D gene is named only where the DNA matches it firmly. Where a row states a size, it is once, few, many or the class of an expanded clone; other rows omit it.

TGTGCCAGCAGCTTGACCGGGACAACTAACTATGGCTACACCTTC	CASSLTGTTNYGYTF	.	TRBV7-2	TRBJ1-2	.
TGTGCCAGCAGTGATGGCCTGAACACTGAAGCTTTCTTT	CASSDGLNTEAFF	few	TRBV25-1	TRBJ1-1	.
TGTGCCTGGGACCGGGACAGGGGGCTGGGAAAAGAAAAACTGTTTTTT	CAWDRDRGLGKEKLFF	few	TRBV30	TRBJ1-4	TRBD1
TGTGCCATTACGGGGGGGACTGAAGCTTTCTTT	CAITGGTEAFF	.	TRBV28	TRBJ1-1	.
TGTGCCTGGAGTAGGGGTTTGGGGCAAGAGACCCAGTACTTC	CAWSRGLGQETQYF	few	TRBV30	TRBJ2-5	.
TGTGCCAGTAGTATAGAGGGGGCCGAGCAGTACTTC	CASSIEGAEQYF	.	TRBV19	TRBJ2-7	.
TGTGCCTGGGGAGGACAGAACTATGGCTACACCTTC	CAWGGQNYGYTF	few	TRBV30	TRBJ1-2	.
TGCAGCGTTGAAGATTCGGGTTACTCCTACGAGCAGTACTTC	CSVEDSGYSYEQYF	.	TRBV29-1	TRBJ2-7	.
TGTGCCACCCAGGCGGGATCGAGTGAGACCCAGTACTTC	CATQAGSSETQYF	few	TRBV28	TRBJ2-5	.
TGTGCCACCAGCAGAGACAGGACCTACGAGCAGTACTTC	CATSRDRTYEQYF	.	TRBV15	TRBJ2-7	.
TGTGCCAGCAGCTTATACAGCCAAGAGACCCAGTACTTC	CASSLYSQETQYF	few	TRBV11-2	TRBJ2-5	.
TGTGCCAGCAGCTTAGCGGGGACAGGGGGGGGAAACATTCAGTACTTC	CASSLAGTGGGNIQYF	few	TRBV7-2	TRBJ2-4	TRBD1
TGTGCCAGCAGTGAAAGCATTACCGGGACTTCAGATACGCAGTATTTT	CASSESITGTSDTQYF	few	TRBV25-1	TRBJ2-3	.
TGTGCCAGTACCGAGACTAGCGGGAGTAAAATAGATACGCAGTATTTT	CASTETSGSKIDTQYF	few	TRBV19	TRBJ2-3	TRBD2
TGTGCCAGCAGTTTCAGGGGACATACTGAAGCTTTCTTT	CASSFRGHTEAFF	.	TRBV28	TRBJ1-1	.
TGTGCCAGCAGCATCCTGGCAGCGGTTCGCTATGGCTACACCTTC	CASSILAAVRYGYTF	.	TRBV7-9	TRBJ1-2	.
TGTGCCAGCAGTTACCAACACAATCAGCCCCAGCATTTT	CASSYQHNQPQHF	few	TRBV6-5	TRBJ1-5	.
TGTGCCAGCAGCTTAGTGAGTCCGTCCTCTGGAAACACCATATATTTT	CASSLVSPSSGNTIYF	few	TRBV7-2	TRBJ1-3	.
TGTGCCAGCAGTGGCCCAACTCGGGTAGCCAAAAACATTCAGTACTTC	CASSGPTRVAKNIQYF	.	TRBV2	TRBJ2-4	.
TGTGCCAGCAGCACAGGGACAGCCTTCTCCTACGAGCAGTACTTC	CASSTGTAFSYEQYF	few	TRBV7-9	TRBJ2-7	TRBD1
TGTGCCAGCAGACGGCAGGGATACGAGCAGTACTTC	CASRRQGYEQYF	.	TRBV7-9	TRBJ2-7	.
TGTGCCAGCAGCTACGTAGAAAGCCGATACAATGAGCAGTTCTTC	CASSYVESRYNEQFF	.	TRBV5-6	TRBJ2-1	.
TGTGCCTGGAGTGTAGGGGGGGGTGATAATGAGCAGTTCTTC	CAWSVGGGDNEQFF	few	TRBV30	TRBJ2-1	.
TGCGCCAGCAGCTTGGCCGGAGATGCGTGGGAGCAGTACTTC	CASSLAGDAWEQYF	few	TRBV5-1	TRBJ2-7	.
TGCGCCAGCAGCTTGCCACCCCCGGGAGCAGGGGGCAAATACGAGCAGTACTTC	CASSLPPPGAGGKYEQYF	.	TRBV5-1	TRBJ2-7	TRBD1
TGTGCCAGCAGCCAGGACTCATACACCACAGATACGCAGTATTTT	CASSQDSYTTDTQYF	few	TRBV9	TRBJ2-3	.
TGCGCCAGCAGCCAAGGGCGGGACAGGGGCCGAGGGACTGAAGCTTTCTTT	CASSQGRDRGRGTEAFF	.	TRBV4-3	TRBJ1-1	TRBD1
TGTGCCAGCAGCTCTTCGACTGGAACCTACGAGCAGTACTTC	CASSSSTGTYEQYF	few	TRBV5-4	TRBJ2-7	.
TGTGCCAGCGCGGGACAGGGGGCGACAGAGACCCAGTACTTC	CASAGQGATETQYF	.	TRBV9	TRBJ2-5	TRBD1
TGTGCCAGCAGCTCACAGGGGGACGGCTACACCTTC	CASSSQGDGYTF	.	TRBV6-5	TRBJ1-2	TRBD1
TGCGCCAGCAGCTTGGGACTAGCGGGTCCCGGGAAGCAGTTCTTC	CASSLGLAGPGKQFF	few	TRBV5-1	TRBJ2-1	TRBD2